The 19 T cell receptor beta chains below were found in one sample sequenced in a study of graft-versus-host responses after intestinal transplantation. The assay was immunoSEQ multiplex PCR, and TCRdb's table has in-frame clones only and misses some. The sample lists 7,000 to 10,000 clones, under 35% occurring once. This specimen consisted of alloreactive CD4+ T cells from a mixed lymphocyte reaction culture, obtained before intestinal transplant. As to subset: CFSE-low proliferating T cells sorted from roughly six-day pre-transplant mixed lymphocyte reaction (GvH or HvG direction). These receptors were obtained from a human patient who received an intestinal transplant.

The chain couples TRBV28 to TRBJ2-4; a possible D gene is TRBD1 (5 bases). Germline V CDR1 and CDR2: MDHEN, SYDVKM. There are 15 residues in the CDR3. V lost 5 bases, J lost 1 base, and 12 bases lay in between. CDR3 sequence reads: CASSPGIRAKNIQYF. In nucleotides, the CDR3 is TGTGCCAGCAGTCCAGGGATTCGTGCCAAAAACATTCAGTACTTC.

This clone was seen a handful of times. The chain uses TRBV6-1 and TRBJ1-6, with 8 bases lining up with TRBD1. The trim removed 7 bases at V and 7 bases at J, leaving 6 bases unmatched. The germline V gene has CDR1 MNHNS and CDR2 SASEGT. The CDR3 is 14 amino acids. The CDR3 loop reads CASKRTGRNSPLHF. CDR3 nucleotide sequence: TGTGCCAGCAAAAGGACAGGGCGCAATTCACCCCTCCACTTT.

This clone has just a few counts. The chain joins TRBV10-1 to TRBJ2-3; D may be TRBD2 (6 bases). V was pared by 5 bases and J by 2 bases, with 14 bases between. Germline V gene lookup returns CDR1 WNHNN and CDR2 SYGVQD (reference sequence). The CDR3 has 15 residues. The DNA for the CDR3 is TGCGCCAGCAGTCCTATCGGGAGCTCCACAGATACGCAGTATTTT. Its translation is CASSPIGSSTDTQYF.

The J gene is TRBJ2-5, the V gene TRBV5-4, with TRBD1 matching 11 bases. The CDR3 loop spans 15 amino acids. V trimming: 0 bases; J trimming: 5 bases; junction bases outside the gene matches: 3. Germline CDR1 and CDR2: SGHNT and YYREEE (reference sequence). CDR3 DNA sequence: TGTGCCAGCAGCTTGGGGACAGGGGGCCGGGAGACCCAGTACTTC. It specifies CASSLGTGGRETQYF.

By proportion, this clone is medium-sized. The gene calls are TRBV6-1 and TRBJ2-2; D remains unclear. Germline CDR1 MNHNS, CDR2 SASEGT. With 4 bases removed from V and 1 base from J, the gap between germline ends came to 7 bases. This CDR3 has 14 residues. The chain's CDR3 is CASSATWNTGELFF. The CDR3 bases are TGTGCCAGCAGTGCAACATGGAACACCGGGGAGCTGTTTTTT.

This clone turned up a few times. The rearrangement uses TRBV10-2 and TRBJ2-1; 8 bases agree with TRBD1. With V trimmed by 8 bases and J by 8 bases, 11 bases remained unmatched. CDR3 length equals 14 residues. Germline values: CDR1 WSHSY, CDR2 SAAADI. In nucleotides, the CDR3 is TGCGCCAGCGGAAGACAGGGGATAGGCGATGAGCAGTTCTTC. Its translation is CASGRQGIGDEQFF.

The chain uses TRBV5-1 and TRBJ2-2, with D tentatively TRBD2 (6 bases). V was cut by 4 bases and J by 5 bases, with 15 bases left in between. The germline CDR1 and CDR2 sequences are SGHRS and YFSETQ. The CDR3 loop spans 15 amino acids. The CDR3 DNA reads TGCGCCAGCAGCCCGACCCCTAGCGAGACCGGGGAGCTGTTTTTT. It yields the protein CASSPTPSETGELFF.

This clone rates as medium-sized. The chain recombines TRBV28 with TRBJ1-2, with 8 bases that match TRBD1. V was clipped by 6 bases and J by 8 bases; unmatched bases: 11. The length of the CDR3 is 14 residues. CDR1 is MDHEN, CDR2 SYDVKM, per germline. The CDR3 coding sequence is TGTGCCAGCAGCCTAACGGCAGGGGGCGGAGGCTACACCTTC. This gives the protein CASSLTAGGGGYTF.

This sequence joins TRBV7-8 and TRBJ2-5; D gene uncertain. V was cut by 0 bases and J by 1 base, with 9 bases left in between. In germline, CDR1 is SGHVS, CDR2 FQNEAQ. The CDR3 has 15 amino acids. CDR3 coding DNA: TGTGCCAGCAGCTTAGCGCTTGCAGTCCAAGAGACCCAGTACTTC. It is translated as CASSLALAVQETQYF.

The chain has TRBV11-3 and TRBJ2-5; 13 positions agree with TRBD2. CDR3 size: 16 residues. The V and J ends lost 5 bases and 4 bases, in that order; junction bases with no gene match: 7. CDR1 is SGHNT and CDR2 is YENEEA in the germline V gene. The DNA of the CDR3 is TGTGCCAGCAGCCTAAGACTAGCGGGAGGTAGAGAGACCCAGTACTTC. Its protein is CASSLRLAGGRETQYF.

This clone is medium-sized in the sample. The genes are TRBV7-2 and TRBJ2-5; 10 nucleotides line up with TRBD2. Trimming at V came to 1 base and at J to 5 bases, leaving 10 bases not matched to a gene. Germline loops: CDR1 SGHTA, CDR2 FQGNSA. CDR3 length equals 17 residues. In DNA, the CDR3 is TGTGCCAGCAGCTTAGGACTGCTAGCGGGAGTTCGGGAGACCCAGTACTTC. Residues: CASSLGLLAGVRETQYF.

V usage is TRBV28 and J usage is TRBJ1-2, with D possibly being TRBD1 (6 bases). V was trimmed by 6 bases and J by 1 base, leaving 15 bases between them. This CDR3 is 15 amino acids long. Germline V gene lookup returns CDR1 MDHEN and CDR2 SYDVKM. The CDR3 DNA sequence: TGTGCCAGCAGCACAGGGTCTCTAGATAACTATGGCTACACCTTC. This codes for CASSTGSLDNYGYTF.

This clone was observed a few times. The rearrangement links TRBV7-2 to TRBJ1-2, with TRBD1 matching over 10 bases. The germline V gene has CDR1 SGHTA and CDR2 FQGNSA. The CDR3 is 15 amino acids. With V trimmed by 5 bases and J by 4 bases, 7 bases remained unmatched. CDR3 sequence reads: CASSPGTGAAYGYTF. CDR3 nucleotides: TGTGCCAGCAGCCCCGGGACAGGGGCGGCCTATGGCTACACCTTC. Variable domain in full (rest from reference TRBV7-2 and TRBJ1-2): GAGVSQSPSNKVTEKGKDVELRCDPISGHTALYWYRQSLGQGLEFLIYFQGNSAPDKSGLPSDRFSAERTGGSVSTLTIQRTQQEDSAVYLCASSPGTGAAYGYTFGSGTRLTVV.

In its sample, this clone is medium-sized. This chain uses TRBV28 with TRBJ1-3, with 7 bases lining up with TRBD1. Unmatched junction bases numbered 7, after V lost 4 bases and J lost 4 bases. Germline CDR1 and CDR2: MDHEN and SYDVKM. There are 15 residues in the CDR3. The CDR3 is CASSYYRGEGNTIYF. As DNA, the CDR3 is TGTGCCAGCAGTTACTACAGGGGAGAGGGAAACACCATATATTTT.

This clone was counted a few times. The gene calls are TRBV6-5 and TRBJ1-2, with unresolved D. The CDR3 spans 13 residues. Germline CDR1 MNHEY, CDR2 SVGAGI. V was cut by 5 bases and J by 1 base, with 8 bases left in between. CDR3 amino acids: CASSKAFNYGYTF. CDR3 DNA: TGTGCCAGCAGTAAAGCCTTTAACTATGGCTACACCTTC.

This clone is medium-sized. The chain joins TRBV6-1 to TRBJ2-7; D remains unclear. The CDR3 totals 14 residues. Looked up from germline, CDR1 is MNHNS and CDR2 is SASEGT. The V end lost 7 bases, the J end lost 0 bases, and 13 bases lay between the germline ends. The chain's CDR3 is CASKELLSSYEQYF. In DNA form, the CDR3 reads TGTGCCAGCAAAGAGCTGCTGTCCTCCTACGAGCAGTACTTC.

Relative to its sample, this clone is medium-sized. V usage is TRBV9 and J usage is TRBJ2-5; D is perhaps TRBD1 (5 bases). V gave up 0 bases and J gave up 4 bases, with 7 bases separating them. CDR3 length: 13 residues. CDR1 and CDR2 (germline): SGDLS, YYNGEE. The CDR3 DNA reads TGTGCCAGCAGCGTAGATCAGGGAGAGACCCAGTACTTC. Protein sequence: CASSVDQGETQYF.

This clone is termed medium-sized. The CDR3 here is CASSEGAGGYTF. In DNA, the CDR3 is TGTGCCAGCAGTGAGGGGGCGGGTGGCTACACCTTC. V is TRBV25-1 and J is TRBJ1-2; D is perhaps TRBD1 (6 bases). Germline loops: CDR1 MGHDK, CDR2 SYGVNS. The CDR3 consists of 12 residues. The V gene lost 3 bases and the J gene lost 7 bases, with 9 bases spanning the gap.

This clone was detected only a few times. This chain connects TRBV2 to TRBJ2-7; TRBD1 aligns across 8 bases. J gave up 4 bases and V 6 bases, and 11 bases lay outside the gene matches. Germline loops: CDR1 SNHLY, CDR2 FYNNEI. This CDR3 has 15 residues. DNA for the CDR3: TGTGCCAGCAGCCATCAGGGGACAGGCTCGTACGAGCAGTACTTC. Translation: CASSHQGTGSYEQYF.